The 21 T cell receptor beta chains below all came from one sample that was sequenced in a study of pediatric ulcerative colitis. Method: immunoSEQ multiplex PCR; TCRdb's copy keeps in-frame clones and lacks some. The sample has 55,000 to 65,000 clones, 70% to 85% seen once. Sequenced: blood. The source of these receptors is a boy aged 5-17 years with moderate ulcerative colitis.

The gene calls are TRBV6-6 and TRBJ2-1; D is tentatively TRBD1 or TRBD2 (5 bases each). V lost 5 bases, J lost 4 bases, and 12 bases lay in between. The CDR3 is 14 amino acids. Germline V lookup: CDR1 MNHNY, CDR2 SVGAGI (reference sequence). The CDR3 sequence: CASSPGTRYNEQFF. The CDR3 nucleotides read TGTGCCAGCAGTCCCGGGACGCGGTACAATGAGCAGTTCTTC.

This clone was picked up one time. This chain uses TRBV5-3 with TRBJ2-5; D remains unclear. TRBV5-3 is labeled an ORF, and its function is uncertain. V dropped 0 bases and J dropped 2 bases, with 17 bases sitting between them. The CDR3 spans 17 residues. In nucleotides, the CDR3 is TGTGCCAGAAGCTTGGAAATGTGTAGGGCGCCTCAAGAGACCCAGTACTTC. As protein: CARSLEMCRAPQETQYF.

V and J are TRBV18 and TRBJ1-6, with 10 bases identical to TRBD1. With V trimmed by 3 bases and J by 10 bases, 9 bases remained unmatched. CDR3 length equals 16 residues. CDR1 and CDR2 from the germline V gene are KGHSH and LQKENI. The CDR3 sequence is CASSPTTGTGVSPLHF. The CDR3 region has the DNA TGTGCCAGCTCACCGACCACTGGGACAGGGGTATCACCCCTCCACTTT.

The chain has TRBV18 and TRBJ1-6, with no clear D. CDR1 KGHSH and CDR2 LQKENI come from the germline V gene. Trimming cost V 4 bases and J 6 bases, with 10 bases left between them. This CDR3 comprises 14 residues. CDR3 sequence reads: CASSQSSTNSPLHF. The CDR3 DNA reads TGTGCCAGCTCACAGTCCAGCACTAATTCACCCCTCCACTTT.

V gene TRBV5-1 combines with J gene TRBJ1-2; possible D gene TRBD1, 5 bases. CDR3 size: 14 residues. Germline V gene sequence: CDR1 SGHRS, CDR2 YFSETQ. The germline V and J ends were trimmed by 0 bases and 3 bases, with 9 bases remaining between them. CDR3: CASSLGGVDYGYTF. CDR3 nucleotide sequence: TGCGCCAGCAGCTTGGGAGGGGTGGACTATGGCTACACCTTC.

The chain joins TRBV6-5 to TRBJ1-2; a possible D gene is TRBD1 (6 bases). The V end lost 9 bases, the J end lost 4 bases, and 12 bases lay between the germline ends. The length of the CDR3 is 12 residues. Germline V gene sequence: CDR1 MNHEY, CDR2 SVGAGI. The CDR3 nucleotides are TGTGCCAGTAAACAGGGCCTCTATGGCTACACCTTC. Its protein is CASKQGLYGYTF.

The V gene is TRBV5-1, the J gene TRBJ2-2; 7 nucleotides line up with TRBD1. CDR3 length: 15 amino acids. V trimming: 3 bases; J trimming: 1 base; junction bases outside the gene matches: 3. Per the germline V gene, CDR1 is SGHRS and CDR2 is YFSETQ. The CDR3 here is CASSYDRENTGELFF. Written as DNA, the CDR3 is TGCGCCAGCAGCTACGACAGGGAGAACACCGGGGAGCTGTTTTTT.

This rearrangement joins TRBV7-9 to TRBJ2-7; D is unclear. Trimming took 5 bases from V and 5 from J, leaving 13 bases between them. The CDR3 extends over 13 amino acids. CDR1 and CDR2 (germline): SEHNR, FQNEAQ (reference sequence). The chain's CDR3 is CASSPPPPNEQYF. CDR3 in DNA: TGTGCCAGCAGCCCACCACCCCCCAACGAGCAGTACTTC.

The chain is built from TRBV30 and TRBJ2-7; 10 positions match TRBD2. V shed 8 bases and J 6 bases; nucleotides not matched to a gene: 7. The CDR3 is 12 amino acids. The germline CDR1 and CDR2 sequences are GTSNPN and SVGIG (reference sequence). The CDR3 DNA sequence: TGTGCCCGAAGCGGGAGGGCCCGCGAGCAGTACTTC. The encoded protein is CARSGRAREQYF.

This chain links TRBV9 with TRBJ2-3, with 10 bases that match TRBD2. The CDR3 contains 16 residues. From germline, CDR1 is SGDLS and CDR2 YYNGEE. Trimming removed 4 bases from V and 2 bases from J; junction bases left unmatched: 7. The CDR3 region has the DNA TGTGCCAGCAGCCCACGGACTAGCGGAAACACAGATACGCAGTATTTT. Protein: CASSPRTSGNTDTQYF.

This clone has only one observation. The chain's CDR3 is CASSITRGSSYNEQFF. The CDR3 DNA follows: TGTGCCAGTAGTATAACCCGTGGGAGCTCCTACAATGAGCAGTTCTTC. The chain links TRBV19 to TRBJ2-1, with TRBD2 as a possible D gene (5 bases). Looked up from germline, CDR1 is LNHDA and CDR2 is SQIVND (reference sequence). The CDR3 is 16 amino acids. V was clipped by 2 bases and J by 0 bases, with 11 bases between them. Drawing the rest from reference TRBV19 and TRBJ2-1, the complete variable domain is DGGITQSPKYLFRKEGQNVTLSCEQNLNHDAMYWYRQDPGQGLRLIYYSQIVNDFQKGDIAEGYSVSREKKESFPLTVTSAQKNPTAFYLCASSITRGSSYNEQFFGPGTRLTVL.

The gene calls are TRBV4-1 and TRBJ1-1; D gene ambiguous. Trimming left V 1 base short and J 2 bases short, with 11 bases between. This CDR3 spans 15 amino acids. Per germline, CDR1 MGHRA and CDR2 YSYEKL. CDR3 nucleotide sequence: TGCGCCAGCAGCCAAGGCTCCCTTCGCAACACTGAAGCTTTCTTT. The encoded protein is CASSQGSLRNTEAFF.

This chain connects TRBV5-8 to TRBJ2-6; TRBD1 is a possible D gene (5 bases). V was shortened by 4 bases and J by 4 bases, with 15 bases between the two germline ends. In germline, CDR1 is SGHTS, CDR2 YDEGEE. The CDR3 is 16 residues long. The CDR3 protein is CASSALQGAGANVLTF. The CDR3 nucleotides read TGTGCCAGCAGCGCCCTGCAGGGTGCCGGGGCCAACGTCCTGACTTTC.

The rearrangement uses TRBV7-2 and TRBJ2-1; D might be TRBD1 (7 bases). CDR3 size: 15 residues. In germline, CDR1 is SGHTA, CDR2 FQGNSA. V was clipped by 5 bases and J by 4 bases, with 15 bases between them. In DNA form, the CDR3 reads TGTGCCAGCAGCCCACAGGGGAGGTTATACAATGAGCAGTTCTTC. It codes for CASSPQGRLYNEQFF.

This clone was observed a single time. The chain links TRBV5-4 to TRBJ2-7; tentatively, D is TRBD2 (5 bases). Germline loops: CDR1 SGHNT, CDR2 YYREEE (reference sequence). The CDR3 length is 15 residues. V dropped 0 bases and J dropped 5 bases, with 15 bases sitting between them. The CDR3 here is CASSLAGVTSHEQYF. The CDR3, as DNA: TGTGCCAGCAGCTTGGCCGGGGTAACATCTCACGAGCAGTACTTC.

This clone was observed a handful of times. The chain is built from TRBV27 and TRBJ2-1; 7 nucleotides agree with TRBD2. The V gene end was trimmed by 6 bases and the J gene end by 4 bases; junction bases not matched to a gene: 3. The CDR3 covers 13 residues. CDR1 is MNHEY and CDR2 is SMNVEV in the germline V gene (reference sequence). DNA of the CDR3: TGTGCCAGCAGCTGGCGGGGGTACAATGAGCAGTTCTTC. It translates to CASSWRGYNEQFF.

This chain links TRBV4-1 with TRBJ2-5; 10 bases map to TRBD2. Trimming removed 0 bases from V and 6 bases from J; junction bases left unmatched: 16. Germline-derived CDR1 and CDR2 are MGHRA and YSYEKL. The CDR3 runs 19 residues. The DNA for the CDR3 is TGCGCCAGCAGCCAAGAACGGTTGGCTAGCGGGAGAAGAGGGAAGACCCAGTACTTC. Protein sequence: CASSQERLASGRRGKTQYF.

DNA of the CDR3: TGCGCCAGCAGCTTGAGGTCTAGCGGGGCCACAGATACGCAGTATTTT. This translates into CASSLRSSGATDTQYF. This chain links TRBV5-1 with TRBJ2-3; 9 nucleotides align to TRBD2. The germline V gene has CDR1 SGHRS and CDR2 YFSETQ. The junction had 5 bases not matched to a gene; V was cut back by 1 base and J by 2 bases. This CDR3 spans 16 amino acids.

This clone was detected once. The chain is built from TRBV9 and TRBJ2-1, with D unresolved. CDR1 is SGDLS and CDR2 is YYNGEE in the germline V gene. V was pared by 0 bases and J by 0 bases, with 10 bases between. The length of the CDR3 is 16 residues. This CDR3 reads CASSVDGASSYNEQFF. The CDR3 nucleotides read TGTGCCAGCAGCGTAGATGGAGCCAGCTCCTACAATGAGCAGTTCTTC. The whole variable domain, remainder taken from reference TRBV9 and TRBJ2-1, is DSGVTQTPKHLITATGQRVTLRCSPRSGDLSVYWYQQSLDQGLQFLIQYYNGEERAKGNILERFSAQQFPDLHSELNLSSLELGDSALYFCASSVDGASSYNEQFFGPGTRLTVL.

This clone has a single count. The chain employs TRBV27 and TRBJ1-1; unclear D gene. Germline values: CDR1 MNHEY, CDR2 SMNVEV (reference sequence). Trimming removed 4 bases from V and 5 bases from J, with 17 bases in between. The CDR3 sequence is 15 residues long. CDR3 DNA sequence: TGTGCCAGCAGTTCCCTAGGGCTCGACCTGACTGAAGCTTTCTTT. Encoded protein: CASSSLGLDLTEAFF.

CDR3 nucleotides: TGTGCCAGCAGTTACGGGACTAGCTTCGGTAATGAGCAGTTCTTC. Its protein product is CASSYGTSFGNEQFF. This chain links TRBV6-5 with TRBJ2-1; 9 bases are a match to TRBD2. The CDR3 is 15 amino acids. V was pared by 2 bases and J by 7 bases, with 6 bases of the junction left unmatched. Germline assignment: CDR1 MNHEY and CDR2 SVGAGI.